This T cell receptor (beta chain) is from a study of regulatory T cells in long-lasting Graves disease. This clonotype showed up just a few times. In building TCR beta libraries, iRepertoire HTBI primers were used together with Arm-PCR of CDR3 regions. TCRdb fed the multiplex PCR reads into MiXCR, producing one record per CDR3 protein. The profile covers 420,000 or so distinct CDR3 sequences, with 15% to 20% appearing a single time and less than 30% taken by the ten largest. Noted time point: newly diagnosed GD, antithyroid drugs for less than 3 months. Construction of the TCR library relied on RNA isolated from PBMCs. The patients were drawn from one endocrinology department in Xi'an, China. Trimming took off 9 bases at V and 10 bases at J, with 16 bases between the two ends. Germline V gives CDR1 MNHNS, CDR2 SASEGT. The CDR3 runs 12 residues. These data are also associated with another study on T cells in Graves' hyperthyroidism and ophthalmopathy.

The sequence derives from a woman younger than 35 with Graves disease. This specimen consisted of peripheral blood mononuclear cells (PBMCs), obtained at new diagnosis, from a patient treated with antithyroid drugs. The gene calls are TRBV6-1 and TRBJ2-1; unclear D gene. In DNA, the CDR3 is TGTGCCAGTACTCAAGCCGGGTACGAGCAGTTCTTC. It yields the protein CASTQAGYEQFF.